Each of the 24 T cell receptor beta chains below was sequenced from the same sample in a study of response to subunit inactivated influenza vaccine. TCRdb fed the RT-PCR reads into MiXCR, producing one record per CDR3 protein. Of around 490,000 distinct CDR3 sequences listed, around 8% are singletons. This specimen was PBMCs from blood, taken less than 25 months after vaccination. These receptors came from a man between 50 and 75 years old who received an inactivated influenza vaccine.

A few counts support this clonotype. V usage is TRBV11-2 and J usage is TRBJ2-4, with unresolved D. Germline V CDR1 and CDR2: SGHAT, FQNNGV. This CDR3 region has 16 residues. Trimming cost V 0 bases and J 0 bases, with 9 bases left between them. The CDR3 nucleotides are TGTGCCAGCAGCTTAGATAACGGGCTAGCCAAAAACATTCAGTACTTC. Its translation is CASSLDNGLAKNIQYF.

CDR3 DNA: TGTGCCAGCAGCAGCGGTTATTTGGGGGGATGGTTCTTC. Residues: CASSSGYLGGWFF. The V and J genes are TRBV7-2 and TRBJ2-1, with D tentatively TRBD2 (6 bases). The V and J ends lost 5 bases and 15 bases respectively, with 20 bases between them. The germline gives CDR1 SGHTA, CDR2 FQGNSA. This CDR3 has 13 amino acids.

This clonotype was recorded at least ten times. The chain recombines TRBV24-1 with TRBJ2-1; 13 nucleotides line up with TRBD2. V trimming: 4 bases; J trimming: 4 bases; junction bases outside the gene matches: 6. CDR3 length: 17 residues. Germline CDR1 is KGHDR and CDR2 is SFDVKD. CDR3 amino acids: CATSDPPGLAGYNEQFF. CDR3 bases: TGTGCCACCAGTGACCCCCCGGGACTAGCGGGGTACAATGAGCAGTTCTTC.

This clonotype came up a few times. The genes are TRBV10-3 and TRBJ2-7; the match to TRBD1 covers 7 bases. The CDR3 loop spans 13 amino acids. Germline values: CDR1 ENHRY, CDR2 SYGVKD. V was clipped by 3 bases and J by 6 bases; unmatched bases: 5. CDR3 sequence: CAISETTGFEQYF. CDR3 in DNA: TGTGCCATCAGTGAAACGACAGGGTTCGAGCAGTACTTC.

This clonotype turned up a few times. The V and J genes are TRBV7-8 and TRBJ1-4, with a tentative D call TRBD1 (6 bases). Germline lookup yields CDR1 SGHVS and CDR2 FQNEAQ. V lost 5 bases, J lost 8 bases, and 15 bases lay in between. This CDR3 is built from 14 residues. The CDR3 DNA reads as TGTGCCAGCAGCCCCCGGACAGCGCAGGAAAAACTGTTTTTT. Its protein is CASSPRTAQEKLFF.

This clonotype was seen only a few times. The V gene is TRBV5-1, the J gene TRBJ2-5; 7 bases are shared with TRBD2. V was pared by 4 bases and J by 0 bases, with 6 bases of the junction left unmatched. Per germline, CDR1 SGHRS and CDR2 YFSETQ. CDR3 length: 15 residues. The CDR3 DNA follows: TGCGCCAGCAGCAGAAGAGCGGGAAACCAAGAGACCCAGTACTTC. It yields the protein CASSRRAGNQETQYF.

Note on this clonotype: A junction boundary mismatches the germline segment, possibly from a read error. The chain uses TRBV6-4 and TRBJ2-3, with TRBD2 matching 11 bases. The CDR3 extends over 19 amino acids. Germline values: CDR1 MRHNA, CDR2 SNTAGT. CDR3 nucleotide sequence: TGTGCCTGCAGTTTTTCAGGCGGCGGTATAGCGGGGGGGCGAAATACGCAGTATTTT. Its translation is CACSFSGGGIAGGRNTQYF.

This clonotype came up many times. The chain carries TRBV29-1 and TRBJ1-2; the D is unclear. With 4 bases removed from V and 0 bases from J, the gap between germline ends came to 12 bases. This CDR3 is 14 amino acids long. The germline gives CDR1 SQVTM, CDR2 ANQGSEA. The CDR3 DNA reads TGCAGCGTTGGGAGACGTTCGGCTAACTATGGCTACACCTTC. It translates to CSVGRRSANYGYTF.

This clonotype was picked up many times. The chain carries TRBV28 and TRBJ1-4; tentatively, D is TRBD1 (6 bases). Germline V gene lookup returns CDR1 MDHEN and CDR2 SYDVKM. The length of the CDR3 is 18 residues. The V gene lost 6 bases and the J gene lost 3 bases, with 23 bases spanning the gap. CDR3 nucleotides: TGTGCCAGCAGCCTCGGGGGCGCCCCGGGTCTCTCTAATGAAAAACTGTTTTTT. It translates to CASSLGGAPGLSNEKLFF.

The chain is built from TRBV6-1 and TRBJ1-2; D possibly corresponds to TRBD1 (6 bases). The V end was cut by 6 bases, the J end by 4 bases, with 15 bases between. Germline lookup yields CDR1 MNHNS and CDR2 SASEGT. The CDR3 loop spans 14 amino acids. DNA for the CDR3: TGTGCCAGCAGGACCCGGGGGGGCCCCTATGGCTACACCTTC. This translates into CASRTRGGPYGYTF.

The chain couples TRBV5-1 to TRBJ2-3; D is ambiguous. CDR1 is SGHRS, CDR2 YFSETQ, per germline. The CDR3 spans 18 residues. The ends were cut back, 1 base at V and 2 bases at J, with 20 bases in the middle. This CDR3 is CASSLPPASMDFTDTQYF. In nucleotides, the CDR3 is TGCGCCAGCAGCTTGCCGCCAGCCAGTATGGATTTCACAGATACGCAGTATTTT.

This clonotype has a handful of counts. V usage is TRBV6-2 or TRBV6-3 and J usage is TRBJ1-1; D not resolved. The V end was cut by 6 bases, the J end by 0 bases, with 23 bases between. Looked up from germline, CDR1 is MNHEY and CDR2 is SVGEGT. The CDR3 extends over 18 amino acids. The CDR3 DNA reads as TGTGCCAGCAGCCGAAGGGAGCGCTCGCTAACAATGAACACTGAAGCTTTCTTT. Its protein is CASSRRERSLTMNTEAFF.

A few counts support this clonotype. The chain combines TRBV6-5 with TRBJ2-7; TRBD2 matches at 12 bases. The V gene end was trimmed by 0 bases and the J gene end by 2 bases; junction bases not matched to a gene: 2. Germline values: CDR1 MNHEY, CDR2 SVGAGI. The CDR3 runs 16 residues. The CDR3 DNA reads as TGTGCCAGCAGTTACTCCCTAGCGGGAGGGACCTACGAGCAGTACTTC. Translating it yields CASSYSLAGGTYEQYF.

This clonotype came up many times. The chain is built from TRBV7-2 and TRBJ1-6; D is possibly TRBD1 (5 bases). The CDR3 has 14 residues. Looked up from germline, CDR1 is SGHTA and CDR2 is FQGNSA. V gave up 5 bases and J gave up 6 bases, with 11 bases separating them. This CDR3 reads CASSLTGFNSPLHF. DNA for the CDR3: TGTGCCAGCAGCCTCACAGGATTTAATTCACCCCTCCACTTT.

This clonotype came up many times. The chain carries TRBV10-3 and TRBJ2-2; D perhaps matches TRBD2 (6 bases). Germline V CDR1 and CDR2: ENHRY, SYGVKD. The CDR3 consists of 12 residues. Trimming pared 8 bases from V and 3 bases from J, leaving 7 bases between. In nucleotides, the CDR3 is TGTGCCATCGTAGCGGACACCGGGGAGCTGTTTTTT. This translates into CAIVADTGELFF.

This rearrangement joins TRBV11-2 to TRBJ2-2; D is ambiguous. The length of the CDR3 is 14 residues. V lost 1 base to trimming and J lost 6 bases, with 9 bases between them. In germline, CDR1 is SGHAT, CDR2 FQNNGV. Here the CDR3 DNA reads TGTGCCAGCAGCTTAGCCCGCATATCCGGGGAGCTGTTTTTT. This encodes CASSLARISGELFF. Supplemented by reference TRBV11-2 and TRBJ2-2, the full variable domain reads EAGVAQSPRYKIIEKRQSVAFWCNPISGHATLYWYQQILGQGPKLLIQFQNNGVVDDSQLPKDRFSAERLKGVDSTLKIQPAKLEDSAVYLCASSLARISGELFFGEGSRLTVL.

This clonotype was picked up many times. The V gene is TRBV7-2, the J gene TRBJ2-7, with D unclear. V was pared by 5 bases and J by 4 bases, with 18 bases between. CDR3 length equals 15 residues. Germline CDR1 and CDR2: SGHTA and FQGNSA. Written as DNA, the CDR3 is TGTGCCAGCAGCCTTCGGGCTAGTCTCATGTACGAGCAGTACTTC. Its translation is CASSLRASLMYEQYF.

The rearrangement uses TRBV20-1 and TRBJ2-1; perhaps TRBD2 as D (6 bases). Germline CDR1 reads DFQATT; CDR2 reads SNEGSKA (reference sequence). CDR3 length: 13 residues. With 5 bases removed from V and 4 bases from J, the gap between germline ends came to 12 bases. The CDR3 loop reads CSALRRDYNEQFF. CDR3 coding DNA: TGCAGTGCTCTGAGGCGGGATTACAATGAGCAGTTCTTC.

The rearrangement links TRBV4-3 to TRBJ2-7, with D unclear. The length of the CDR3 is 15 residues. V was cut by 0 bases and J by 4 bases, with 13 bases left in between. CDR1 is LGHNA, CDR2 YSLEER, per germline. Here the CDR3 DNA reads TGCGCCAGCAGCCAAGATCGGCTCAGATCGTACGAGCAGTACTTC. The encoded protein is CASSQDRLRSYEQYF.

This clonotype was picked up a small number of times. The V gene is TRBV10-3, the J gene TRBJ2-5, with a weak D call TRBD1 (6 bases). With 6 bases removed from V and 1 base from J, the gap between germline ends came to 12 bases. CDR1 is ENHRY, CDR2 SYGVKD, per germline. The CDR3 extends over 14 amino acids. In DNA, the CDR3 is TGTGCCATCAGCCGACAGGTTACCCAAGAGACCCAGTACTTC. Encoded protein: CAISRQVTQETQYF.

This clonotype has more than one count but fewer than ten. V gene TRBV4-1 combines with J gene TRBJ2-7; 16 positions match TRBD2. The V gene end was trimmed by 4 bases and the J gene end by 3 bases; junction bases not matched to a gene: 3. There are 16 residues in the CDR3. CDR1 is MGHRA, CDR2 YSYEKL, per germline. Here the CDR3 DNA reads TGCGCCAGCAGCCCGGGACTAGCGGGGGGGCACTACGAGCAGTACTTC. Amino acid sequence: CASSPGLAGGHYEQYF.

This clonotype was recorded at least ten times. The V gene is TRBV4-1, the J gene TRBJ2-7; tentatively, D is TRBD2 (6 bases). The CDR3 sequence is 13 residues long. The germline V and J ends were trimmed by 10 bases and 3 bases, with 16 bases remaining between them. The germline CDR1 and CDR2 sequences are MGHRA and YSYEKL. CDR3 in amino acids: CAILGRGYYEQYF. The CDR3 nucleotides read TGCGCCATCCTTGGGCGGGGTTACTACGAGCAGTACTTC.

The V call is TRBV5-1, the J call TRBJ2-5; D remains ambiguous. Germline V gene data show CDR1 as SGHRS and CDR2 as YFSETQ. The V end was cut by 5 bases, the J end by 2 bases, with 13 bases between. This CDR3 region has 14 residues. This CDR3 reads CASSPRLDQETQYF. The DNA for the CDR3 is TGCGCCAGCAGTCCTCGGCTGGATCAAGAGACCCAGTACTTC.

This clonotype has a count of ten or more. This chain uses TRBV7-2 with TRBJ2-7, with 11 bases fitting TRBD2. The CDR3 runs to 16 residues. CDR1 SGHTA and CDR2 FQGNSA come from the germline V gene. J gave up 3 bases and V 5 bases, and 9 bases lay outside the gene matches. CDR3 residues: CASSTRLAGKHYEQYF. The CDR3 nucleotides are TGTGCCAGCAGCACTAGACTAGCGGGAAAACACTACGAGCAGTACTTC.